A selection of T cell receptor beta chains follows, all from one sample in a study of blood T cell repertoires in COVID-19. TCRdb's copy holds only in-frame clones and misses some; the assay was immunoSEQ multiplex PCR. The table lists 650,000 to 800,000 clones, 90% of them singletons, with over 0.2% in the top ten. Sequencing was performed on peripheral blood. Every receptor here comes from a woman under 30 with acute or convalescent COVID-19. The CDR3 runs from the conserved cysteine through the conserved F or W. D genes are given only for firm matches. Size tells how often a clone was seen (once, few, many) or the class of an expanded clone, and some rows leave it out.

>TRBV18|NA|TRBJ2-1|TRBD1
CASRDSPYNEQFF
TGTGCCAGCCGGGACAGTCCCTACAATGAGCAGTTCTTC
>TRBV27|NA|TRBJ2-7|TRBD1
CASSLTGGLEQYF
TGTGCCAGCAGTTTGACAGGGGGTCTCGAGCAGTACTTC
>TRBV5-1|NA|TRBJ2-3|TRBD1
CATQGTGHTDTQYF
TGCGCCACCCAGGGGACAGGGCACACAGATACGCAGTATTTT
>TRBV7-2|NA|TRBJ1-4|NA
CASSSRGGKLFF
TGTGCCAGCAGCTCCCGCGGGGGGAAACTGTTTTTT
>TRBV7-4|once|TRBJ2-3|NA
CASSSKRGDRRDTQYF
TGTGCCAGCAGCTCGAAAAGGGGCGACAGACGAGATACGCAGTATTTT
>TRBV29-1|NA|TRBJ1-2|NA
CSVQASNYGYTF
TGCAGCGTCCAGGCATCTAACTATGGCTACACCTTC
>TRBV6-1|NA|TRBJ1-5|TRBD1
CASSEGWGQGAIWQPQHF
TGTGCCAGCAGTGAGGGGTGGGGACAGGGGGCGATCTGGCAGCCCCAGCATTTT
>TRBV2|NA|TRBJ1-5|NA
CASRGLGGYQPQHF
TGTGCCAGCAGGGGGCTAGGCGGATATCAGCCCCAGCATTTT
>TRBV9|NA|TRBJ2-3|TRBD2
CASSVVATSGSGDTQYF
TGTGCCAGCAGCGTAGTGGCCACTAGCGGTTCGGGGGATACGCAGTATTTT
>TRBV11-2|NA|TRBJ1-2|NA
CASSFTYVGLTNYGYTF
TGTGCCAGCAGCTTCACTTATGTCGGGTTAACTAACTATGGCTACACCTTC
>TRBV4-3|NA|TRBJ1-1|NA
CASSPGGIGTEAFF
TGCGCCAGCAGCCCGGGGGGAATCGGCACTGAAGCTTTCTTT
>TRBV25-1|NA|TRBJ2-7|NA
CASSVRDTFYEQYF
TGTGCCAGCAGTGTCCGGGACACCTTCTACGAGCAGTACTTC
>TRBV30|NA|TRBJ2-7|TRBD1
CAWSVGGTGPYEQYF
TGTGCCTGGAGTGTTGGCGGGACAGGGCCCTACGAGCAGTACTTC
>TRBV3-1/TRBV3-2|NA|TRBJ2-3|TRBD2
CASSLQRGGLDTQYF
TGTGCCAGCAGCCTCCAGCGGGGAGGGTTAGATACGCAGTATTTT
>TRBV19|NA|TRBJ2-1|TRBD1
CARQQGAVGNEQFF
TGTGCCAGGCAACAGGGGGCGGTAGGGAATGAGCAGTTCTTC